The 17 T cell receptor beta chains listed next were all sequenced from one sample in a study of breast tumors, draining lymph nodes, adjacent tissues. TCRdb analysed the multiplex PCR reads with MiXCR anew, one entry per CDR3 protein. The table records 20,000 to 25,000 distinct CDR3 sequences, 45% to 60% of them present only once. The specimen was breast tumor tissue. These receptor sequences come from a female donor with breast cancer. Some clones in this sample may be carry-over from other donors' samples.

The V and J genes are TRBV12-5 and TRBJ2-5, with TRBD1 as a possible D gene (6 bases). CDR3 length equals 15 residues. The germline V gene encodes CDR1 LGHNT and CDR2 FRNRAP. The DNA for the CDR3 is TGTGCCAGCAGCCCACCCTTCACAGGGCAAGAGACCCAGTACTTC. Amino acids: CASSPPFTGQETQYF. The variable domain in full, with the rest retrieved from reference TRBV12-5 and TRBJ2-5, is DARVTQTPRHKVTEMGQEVTMRCQPILGHNTVFWYRQTMMQGLELLAYFRNRAPLDDSGMPKDRFSAEMPDATLATLKIQPSEPRDSAVYFCASSPPFTGQETQYFGPGTRLLVL.

The chain employs TRBV20-1 and TRBJ1-2; D unresolved. The CDR3 has 11 amino acids. The germline gives CDR1 DFQATT, CDR2 SNEGSKA (reference sequence). Trimming left V 1 base short and J 4 bases short, with 4 bases between. In DNA form, the CDR3 reads TGCAGTGCTAGAGGGGGCTATGGCTACACCTTC. Translated, it gives CSARGGYGYTF.

This clonotype has ten or more counts. With a much larger clone just one base away, this may be a read error. This chain uses TRBV6-1 with TRBJ1-4; 11 nucleotides align to TRBD1. CDR3 length: 17 amino acids. J was trimmed by 1 base and V by 5 bases; bases with no gene match: 6. Germline loops: CDR1 MNHNS, CDR2 SASEGT. The CDR3 DNA sequence: TGTGCCAGCAGTCAGCGGGACAGGGGGATAACTAATGAAAAACTGTTTTTT. Protein product: CASSQRDRGITNEKLFF.

Remarks on this clonotype: One junction end disagrees with the germline gene, perhaps due to a read error. The V call is TRBV9, the J call TRBJ2-7; either TRBD1 or TRBD2 may supply D (5 bases each). The CDR3 length is 14 residues. The germline V gene has CDR1 SGDLS and CDR2 YYNGEE. CDR3 nucleotides: TGCGCCAGCAGCCTAGGGGACGCGACCTACGAGCAGTACTTC. This gives the protein CASSLGDATYEQYF. Combining the CDR3 with reference TRBV9 and TRBJ2-7 gives the whole variable domain DSGVTQTPKHLITATGQRVTLRCSPRSGDLSVYWYQQSLDQGLQFLIQYYNGEERAKGNILERFSAQQFPDLHSELNLSSLELGDSALYFCASSLGDATYEQYFGPGTRLTVT.

This chain uses TRBV29-1 with TRBJ1-2; 7 bases match TRBD1. Unmatched junction bases numbered 7, after V lost 5 bases and J lost 4 bases. Per germline, CDR1 SQVTM and CDR2 ANQGSEA. CDR3 length equals 13 residues. CDR3 in amino acids: CSVKYRGSYGYTF. The CDR3 coding sequence is TGCAGCGTTAAATACAGGGGTAGCTATGGCTACACCTTC.

Notes on this clonotype: The CDR3 carries no conserved terminal phenylalanine or tryptophan, so it likely arises from a read error. V is TRBV27 and J is TRBJ2-7; possible D gene TRBD2, 7 bases. Germline-derived CDR1 and CDR2 are MNHEY and SMNVEV (reference sequence). This CDR3 is 14 amino acids long. The CDR3 bases are TGTGTCAGCAGTTACAGGGAGCGGGACTACGGGCAGTACCTC. Translated: CVSSYRERDYGQYL.

V is TRBV15 and J is TRBJ2-7, with no clear D. Looked up from germline, CDR1 is LNHNV and CDR2 is YYDKDF (reference sequence). Trimming shortened V by 0 bases and J by 4 bases, and 7 bases separated the two germline ends. CDR3 length equals 13 residues. The CDR3 protein is CATSRDLQYEQYF. In nucleotides, the CDR3 is TGTGCCACCAGCAGAGATCTGCAATACGAGCAGTACTTC.

This chain uses TRBV2 with TRBJ2-5; D is ambiguous. Trimming shortened V by 2 bases and J by 1 base, and 8 bases separated the two germline ends. The germline V gene encodes CDR1 SNHLY and CDR2 FYNNEI. The CDR3 extends over 14 amino acids. The CDR3 loop is CASSEWLGQETQYF. CDR3 sequence (DNA): TGTGCCAGCAGTGAATGGTTGGGCCAAGAGACCCAGTACTTC.

This clonotype appeared once. A much more abundant neighbour one base away suggests this may be a read error. This chain uses TRBV25-1 with TRBJ1-5, with unresolved D. Looked up from germline, CDR1 is MGHDK and CDR2 is SYGVNS. The CDR3 runs to 17 residues. V lost 3 bases to trimming and J lost 5 bases, with 20 bases between them. The CDR3 DNA sequence: TGTGCCAGCAGTGACGATACGTGTAGGACCAGCCATCAGCCCCAGCATTTT. It translates to CASSDDTCRTSHQPQHF.

In the case of this clonotype: Germline and junction disagree at one end, which may indicate a read error. The chain uses TRBV5-1 and TRBJ2-5, with 9 nucleotides matching TRBD2. CDR1 SGHRS and CDR2 YFSETQ come from the germline V gene. The CDR3 loop spans 18 amino acids. Here the CDR3 DNA reads TGTGCCAGCAGCTGGGCGGGAGGAGCGGGAGGTCAGGGGGAGACCCAGTACTTC. Amino acid sequence: CASSWAGGAGGQGETQYF.

This clonotype was seen ten or more times. The chain uses TRBV6-1 and TRBJ2-5, with a tentative D call TRBD1 (6 bases). The ends were cut back, 6 bases at V and 5 bases at J, with 13 bases in the middle. The germline V gene has CDR1 MNHNS and CDR2 SASEGT. The CDR3 is 13 amino acids. The CDR3 spells CASRAYRVETQYF. Here the CDR3 DNA reads TGTGCCAGCAGAGCCTACAGGGTGGAGACCCAGTACTTC.

The J gene is TRBJ1-2, the V gene TRBV20-1, with no clear D. The CDR3 contains 11 residues. The V end was cut by 4 bases, the J end by 7 bases, with 10 bases between. Germline V gene data show CDR1 as DFQATT and CDR2 as SNEGSKA (reference sequence). CDR3 loop: CSANTESGYTF. The CDR3 DNA follows: TGCAGTGCTAACACAGAGAGTGGCTACACCTTC.

The CDR3 loop is CASSNDRTNSPLHF. The CDR3 DNA sequence: TGTGCCAGCAGTAACGACAGGACTAATTCACCCCTCCACTTT. J is TRBJ1-6 and V is TRBV2; D perhaps matches TRBD1 (6 bases). Trimming stripped 5 bases from V and 6 bases from J, with 11 bases between. This CDR3 has 14 residues. Germline values: CDR1 SNHLY, CDR2 FYNNEI.

This clonotype was seen repeatedly, ten times or more. This chain uses TRBV6-4 with TRBJ1-3, with D possibly being TRBD1 (6 bases). Between the trimmed V and J ends, which lost 2 bases and 7 bases, there was a span of 33 bases. The CDR3 runs 21 residues. Per the germline V gene, CDR1 is MRHNA and CDR2 is SNTAGT. CDR3 in amino acids: CASSDTDFQDSKQLCRNTIYF. For the CDR3, the DNA is TGTGCCAGCAGTGACACCGACTTCCAGGACAGCAAACAGTTATGTAGGAACACCATATATTTT.

In this sample, this clonotype turned up many times. This chain uses TRBV12-3 or TRBV12-4 with TRBJ2-1; 10 nucleotides line up with TRBD2. The CDR3 covers 18 residues. After removal of 5 bases from V and 5 bases from J, the junction contained 15 bases not matched to a gene. The DNA for the CDR3 is TGTGCCAGCAGTCCCTCGGGTCTAGCGGGGGCCCCGAACAATGAGCAGTTCTTC. It translates to CASSPSGLAGAPNNEQFF.

On this clonotype itself: One end of the junction fails to match germline, which may point to a read error. The gene calls are TRBV24-1 and TRBJ2-3; possible D gene TRBD2, 6 bases. The CDR3 loop spans 14 amino acids. Per the germline V gene, CDR1 is KGHDR and CDR2 is SFDVKD. The CDR3 DNA follows: TGTGCCAGCAGTGACTCCCGGGAGTCAGATACGCAGTATTTT. Its protein is CASSDSRESDTQYF.

The V gene is TRBV6-1, the J gene TRBJ1-5; no clear D. Germline values: CDR1 MNHNS, CDR2 SASEGT. Trimming stripped 3 bases from V and 7 bases from J, with 16 bases between. The CDR3 totals 15 residues. The CDR3 region is CASSETLSSVQPQHF. The CDR3 bases are TGTGCCAGCAGTGAGACTCTATCGAGCGTCCAGCCCCAGCATTTT.